Described below is a single T cell receptor beta chain sequence and its context. What it recognizes is unknown. Primers included in the PCR were 60 Vbeta and 13 Jbeta primers. Profiling relied on immunoSEQ multiplex PCR, and the TCRdb table lists in-frame clones only, not all of them. Of about 190,000 clones detected, about four fifths appear once; the ten largest clones hold roughly 1.5%. This entry comes from a study of cytomegalovirus exposure and HLA in healthy donors. Study findings and constraints: Earlier analysis found most TCR beta V segments productive about 87% or about 30% of the time.

This sequence originates from a woman between 45 and 60 years old in good health and CMV-seronegative. The sequencing input was PBMCs.

The CDR3 reads CASSLAVAGGWFSRPQYF. The CDR3 nucleotides read TGTGCCAGCAGCTTAGCCGTAGCGGGGGGGTGGTTCTCGAGGCCCCAGTACTTC. The chain links TRBV7-2 to TRBJ2-5; 11 bases map to TRBD2. Per the germline V gene, CDR1 is SGHTA and CDR2 is FQGNSA. Trimming took 0 bases from V and 9 from J; bases not matched to a gene: 15. This CDR3 has 18 residues.